This TCR beta chain was profiled in a study of T cells in Graves' hyperthyroidism and ophthalmopathy. This clonotype appeared a few times. Its antigen is unidentified. This clone may be a read error of a much larger clone one base away. Study-wide results and caveats: Median prediction lead before ophthalmopathy onset was 5 to 7.5 months with the model.

Trimming removed 7 bases at V and 4 bases at J, with 16 bases between. The CDR3 is made up of 14 amino acids. Amplification yielded TCR beta CDR3 regions, with RNA transcripts as the source. The HTBI primer set was used in a first-round RT-PCR of the TCR CDR3. TCRdb re-derived calls from the multiplex PCR reads in MiXCR, one entry per CDR3 protein. The sample shows a few hundred thousand distinct CDR3 sequences, around 20% of them seen only once. The sample comprised blood. The sequence derives from a man younger than 30 with Graves' ophthalmopathy. The gene calls are TRBV12-3 or TRBV12-4 and TRBJ1-1; TRBD1 might be the D (5 bases). The CDR3 reads CASNWAGVGTEAFF. The CDR3 DNA sequence: TGTGCCAGCAACTGGGCGGGGGTGGGCACTGAAGCTTTCTTT.